This T cell receptor beta chain stems from a study of blood T cell repertoires in COVID-19. The CDR3 is 15 amino acids. Germline V gene data show CDR1 as SGHNT and CDR2 as YYREEE (reference sequence). Unmatched junction bases numbered 6, after V lost 2 bases and J lost 5 bases. Clones were read by immunoSEQ multiplex PCR, and TCRdb kept only the in-frame ones, dropping some. Of 350,000 to 550,000 clones in the sample, roughly nine tenths were seen once. The chain joins TRBV5-4 to TRBJ1-4; TRBD1 aligns across 7 bases. Sequencing was done on a sample of PBMCs or T cells enriched from blood (not recorded which). The receptor comes from a woman between 18 and 29 years old with acute COVID-19. CDR3 sequence (DNA): TGTGCCAGCAGCTTATTACAGGGGCAAAATGAAAAACTGTTTTTT. Amino acids: CASSLLQGQNEKLFF.